The clone carrying this T cell receptor beta chain was seen at least ten times. Its specificity is not known. Other autoimmune diseases, uncontrolled infections, pregnancy or lactation ruled patients out of participation. PBMCs were isolated from a 10 ml sample of fresh peripheral blood. The sample originates from a study of Graves' ophthalmopathy and Graves' hyperthyroidism. General observations from the study: Both a roughly 66% sensitivity and an approximately 75% specificity characterized the model's predictions of ophthalmopathy progression.

Researchers took RNA transcripts and amplified TCR beta CDR3 regions from them. Scientists carried out first-round RT-PCR using HTBI primers and then a second-round multiplex PCR. Each CDR3 protein is one row after TCRdb ran MiXCR on the multiplex PCR reads. The sample holds roughly 700,000 distinct CDR3 sequences, around 40% seen once. The germline CDR1 and CDR2 sequences are SGHVS and FNYEAQ. The CDR3 loop spans 15 amino acids. V was clipped by 1 base and J by 6 bases, with 12 bases between them. J is TRBJ2-2 and V is TRBV7-6; D unclear. Source material: peripheral blood. The source of this sequence is an adult man with Graves' ophthalmopathy. The CDR3 region has the DNA TGTGCCAGCAGCTTAGAACTGGATGGGGCCGGGGAGCTGTTTTTT. Amino acid sequence: CASSLELDGAGELFF.